This T cell receptor (beta chain) was found in a study of PD-L1 blockade in urothelial cancer. Study context: When blood samples were assessed, the median T cell count was 141,255.

Patients had urothelial carcinoma that was locally advanced or metastatic. Profiled with immunoSEQ multiplex PCR; TCRdb holds only in-frame clones, not every one. Among around 22,000 clones listed, 70% to 90% were seen once. The CDR3 loop spans 16 amino acids. V gene TRBV21-1 combines with J gene TRBJ2-1; TRBD2 reflects the table's D call only, with no check against the DNA. TRBV21-1 is labeled a pseudogene. The sequenced sample was PBMCs, obtained around atezolizumab (anti-PD-L1) treatment. This clonotype originated in a middle-aged man with urothelial cancer. The CDR3 bases are TGTGCCAGCAGCAAAGTTTGTAGCGGGGCTTACAATGAGCAGTTCTTC. It specifies CASSKVCSGAYNEQFF.